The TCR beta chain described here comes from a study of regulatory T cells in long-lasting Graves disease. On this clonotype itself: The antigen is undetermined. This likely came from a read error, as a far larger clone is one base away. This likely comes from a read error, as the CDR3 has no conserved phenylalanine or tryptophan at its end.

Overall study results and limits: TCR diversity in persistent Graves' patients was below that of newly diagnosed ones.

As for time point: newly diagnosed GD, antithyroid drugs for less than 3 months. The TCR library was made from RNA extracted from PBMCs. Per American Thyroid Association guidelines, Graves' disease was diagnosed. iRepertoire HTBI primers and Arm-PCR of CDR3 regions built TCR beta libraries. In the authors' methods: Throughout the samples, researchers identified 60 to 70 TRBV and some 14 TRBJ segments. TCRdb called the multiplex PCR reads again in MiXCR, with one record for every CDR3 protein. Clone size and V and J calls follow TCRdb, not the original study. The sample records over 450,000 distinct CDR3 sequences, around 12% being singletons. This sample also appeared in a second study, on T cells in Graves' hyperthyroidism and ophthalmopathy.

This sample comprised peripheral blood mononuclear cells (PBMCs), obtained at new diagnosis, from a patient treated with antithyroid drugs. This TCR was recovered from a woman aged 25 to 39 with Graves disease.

The chain's CDR3 is CATVTSRQYNEQFL. The CDR3 bases are TGTGCCACCGTAACGTCTAGGCAGTACAATGAGCAGTTCCTC. The chain uses TRBV27 and TRBJ2-1, with D unclear. Per germline, CDR1 MNHEY and CDR2 SMNVEV (reference sequence). V lost 10 bases and J lost 4, with 17 bases in between. The CDR3 is made up of 14 amino acids.